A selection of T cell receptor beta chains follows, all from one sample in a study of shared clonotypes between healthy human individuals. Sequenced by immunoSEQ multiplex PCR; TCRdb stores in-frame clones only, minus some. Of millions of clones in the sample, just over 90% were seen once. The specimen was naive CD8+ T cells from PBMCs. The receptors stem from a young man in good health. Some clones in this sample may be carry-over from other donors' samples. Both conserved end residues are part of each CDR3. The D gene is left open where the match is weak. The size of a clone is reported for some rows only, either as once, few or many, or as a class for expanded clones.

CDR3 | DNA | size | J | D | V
CASSVELRGAGEQFF | TGTGCCAGCAGCGTAGAACTCCGGGGGGCGGGTGAGCAGTTCTTC | - | TRBJ2-1 | - | TRBV9
CASSPRGLAATYEQYF | TGTGCCAGTAGTCCCCGGGGACTAGCGGCGACCTACGAGCAGTACTTC | - | TRBJ2-7 | TRBD2 | TRBV19
CASSERRYEQYF | TGTGCCAGCAGTGAACGACGGTACGAGCAGTACTTC | - | TRBJ2-7 | - | TRBV2
CASSLMGYTDTQYF | TGTGCCAGCAGCTTAATGGGGTACACAGATACGCAGTATTTT | - | TRBJ2-3 | - | TRBV13
CASSLSVPYEQYF | TGTGCCAGCAGTTTATCAGTCCCCTACGAGCAGTACTTC | - | TRBJ2-7 | - | TRBV27
CASSLTAGVHEQFF | TGTGCCAGCAGCTTAACGGCAGGGGTGCATGAGCAGTTCTTC | - | TRBJ2-1 | - | TRBV7-3
CASSLSLELAKEQYF | TGTGCCAGCAGCTTGTCACTAGAACTGGCTAAGGAGCAGTACTTC | - | TRBJ2-7 | - | TRBV5-8
CASNLIMSSTDTQYF | TGTGCCAGCAACCTTATAATGTCTAGCACAGATACGCAGTATTTT | - | TRBJ2-3 | - | TRBV5-5
CASSLDGYTF | TGTGCCAGCAGCTTGGATGGCTACACCTTC | few | TRBJ1-2 | - | TRBV7-9
CASSLVMQGLGNTIYF | TGTGCCAGCAGCTTAGTTATGCAGGGGCTAGGAAACACCATATATTTT | - | TRBJ1-3 | - | TRBV7-6
CASSSHPAGSSYNEQFF | TGCGCCAGCAGCAGCCATCCAGCGGGGAGCTCCTACAATGAGCAGTTCTTC | - | TRBJ2-1 | TRBD2 | TRBV5-1
CASREDLLRTKNTEAFF | TGCGCCAGCAGAGAGGACCTACTGAGGACTAAGAACACTGAAGCTTTCTTT | - | TRBJ1-1 | - | TRBV5-1
CASSPSGETQYF | TGTGCCAGCAGCCCCTCGGGAGAGACCCAGTACTTC | - | TRBJ2-5 | - | TRBV27
CASSSSLRRGAWVGTDTQYF | TGTGCCAGCAGTTCCTCACTCCGCCGCGGCGCATGGGTGGGCACAGATACGCAGTATTTT | - | TRBJ2-3 | - | TRBV5-8
CASSTGTSGRAVDTQYF | TGTGCCAGCAGCACGGGGACTAGCGGGAGGGCCGTAGATACGCAGTATTTT | - | TRBJ2-3 | - | TRBV21-1
CASSLRIVQYNEQFF | TGTGCCAGCAGCTTACGAATAGTTCAATACAATGAGCAGTTCTTC | - | TRBJ2-1 | - | TRBV13
CASSFGDVRLAGGEQYF | TGTGCCAGCAGCTTCGGGGACGTCCGACTAGCGGGAGGGGAGCAGTACTTC | - | TRBJ2-7 | TRBD2 | TRBV7-2
CASSLSSGRTDEQFF | TGTGCCAGCAGCTTGAGTAGCGGGAGGACCGATGAGCAGTTCTTC | - | TRBJ2-1 | TRBD2 | TRBV7-9
CASSFGGANYGYTF | TGTGCCAGCAGCTTCGGTGGGGCCAATTATGGCTACACCTTC | - | TRBJ1-2 | - | TRBV11-2
CASNQLAGSTDTQYF | TGTGCCAGCAATCAACTAGCGGGGAGCACAGATACGCAGTATTTT | - | TRBJ2-3 | TRBD2 | TRBV27
CASSRDYSSTDTQYF | TGTGCCAGCAGCCGGGACTACAGTAGCACAGATACGCAGTATTTT | - | TRBJ2-3 | TRBD2 | TRBV7-3
CASSSWTSGIYNEQFF | TGTGCCAGCAGTTCCTGGACTAGCGGGATATACAATGAGCAGTTCTTC | - | TRBJ2-1 | TRBD2 | TRBV27
CASSVDAGGGTDTQYF | TGTGCCAGCAGCGTAGATGCGGGAGGGGGGACAGATACGCAGTATTTT | - | TRBJ2-3 | TRBD2 | TRBV9
CASRGKGLLLYGYTF | TGTGCCAGCAGGGGGAAGGGGCTCCTGCTATATGGCTACACCTTC | - | TRBJ1-2 | - | TRBV28
CASSQGRDSSYEQYF | TGCGCCAGCAGCCAAGGCCGGGACTCCAGCTACGAGCAGTACTTC | once | TRBJ2-7 | - | TRBV4-1
CAWSNGPRTAEAFF | TGTGCCTGGAGCAACGGCCCCCGGACAGCGGAAGCTTTCTTT | - | TRBJ1-1 | - | TRBV30
CASSLFGGGTDTQYF | TGTGCCAGCAGCTTGTTTGGGGGCGGGACAGATACGCAGTATTTT | - | TRBJ2-3 | - | TRBV13
CASSIRGLTGELFF | TGTGCCAGTAGTATAAGGGGGCTCACCGGGGAGCTGTTTTTT | - | TRBJ2-2 | TRBD1 | TRBV19
CASSSMTRGRPTGELFF | TGTGCCAGCAGCTCCATGACCAGGGGGCGTCCGACCGGGGAGCTGTTTTTT | - | TRBJ2-2 | TRBD1 | TRBV5-6
CASSSPGVNTEAFF | TGTGCCAGCAGTTCCCCCGGGGTGAACACTGAAGCTTTCTTT | - | TRBJ1-1 | - | TRBV27
CASSWDRTNTGELFF | TGTGCCAGCAGCTGGGACAGGACGAACACCGGGGAGCTGTTTTTT | - | TRBJ2-2 | TRBD1 | TRBV5-4
CASSLRVRLAGHGEQFF | TGTGCCAGCAGCCTCCGGGTTCGACTAGCGGGACATGGGGAGCAGTTCTTC | - | TRBJ2-1 | TRBD2 | TRBV4-2